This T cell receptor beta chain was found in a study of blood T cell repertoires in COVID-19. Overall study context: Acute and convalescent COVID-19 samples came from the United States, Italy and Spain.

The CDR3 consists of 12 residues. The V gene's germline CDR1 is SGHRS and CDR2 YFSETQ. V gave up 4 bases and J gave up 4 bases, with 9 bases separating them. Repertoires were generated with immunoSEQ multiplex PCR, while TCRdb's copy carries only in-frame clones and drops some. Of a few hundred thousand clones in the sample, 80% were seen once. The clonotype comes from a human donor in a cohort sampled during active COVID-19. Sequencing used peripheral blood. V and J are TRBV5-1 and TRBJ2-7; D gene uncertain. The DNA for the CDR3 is TGCGCCAGCAGCCCCACGACTTACGAGCAGTACTTC. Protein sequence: CASSPTTYEQYF.